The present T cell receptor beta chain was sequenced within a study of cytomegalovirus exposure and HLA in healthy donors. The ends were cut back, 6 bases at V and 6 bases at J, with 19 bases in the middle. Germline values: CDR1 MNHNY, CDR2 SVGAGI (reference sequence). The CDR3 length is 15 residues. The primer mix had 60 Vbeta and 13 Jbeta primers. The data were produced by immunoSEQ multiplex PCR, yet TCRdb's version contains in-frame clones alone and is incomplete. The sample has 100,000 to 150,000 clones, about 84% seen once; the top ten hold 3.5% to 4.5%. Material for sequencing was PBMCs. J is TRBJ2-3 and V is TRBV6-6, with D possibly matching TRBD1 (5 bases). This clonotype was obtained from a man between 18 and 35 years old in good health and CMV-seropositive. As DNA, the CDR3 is TGTGCCAGCAGCCCAAGAAACCAGGGTATGGATACGCAGTATTTT. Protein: CASSPRNQGMDTQYF.